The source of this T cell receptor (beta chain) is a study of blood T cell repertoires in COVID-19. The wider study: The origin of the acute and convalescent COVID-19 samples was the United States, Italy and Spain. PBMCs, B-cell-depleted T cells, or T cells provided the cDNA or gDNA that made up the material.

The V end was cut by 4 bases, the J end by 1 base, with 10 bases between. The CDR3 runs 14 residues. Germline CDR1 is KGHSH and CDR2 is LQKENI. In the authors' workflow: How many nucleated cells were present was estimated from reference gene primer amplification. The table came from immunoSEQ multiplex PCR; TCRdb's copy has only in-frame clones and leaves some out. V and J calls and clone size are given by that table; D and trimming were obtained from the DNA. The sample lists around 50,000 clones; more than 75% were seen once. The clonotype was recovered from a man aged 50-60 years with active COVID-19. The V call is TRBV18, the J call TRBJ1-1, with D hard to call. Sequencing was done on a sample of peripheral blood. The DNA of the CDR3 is TGTGCCAGCTCACGCTCGGTCCAGAACACTGAAGCTTTCTTT. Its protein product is CASSRSVQNTEAFF.